A selection of T cell receptor beta chains follows, all from one sample in a study of blood T cell repertoires in COVID-19. Generated by immunoSEQ multiplex PCR, the TCRdb table keeps only in-frame clones and is missing some. The sample has 30,000 to 40,000 clones, roughly 91% seen once. Material for sequencing was peripheral blood. The receptors were sampled from a man between 65 and 85 years old with active COVID-19. The CDR3 runs from the conserved cysteine through the conserved F or W. The D gene is left open where the match is weak. The size of a clone is reported for some rows only, either as once, few or many, or as a class for expanded clones.

V gene	D gene	J gene	clone size	CDR3 DNA	CDR3 protein
TRBV9	.	TRBJ2-5	.	TGTGCCAGCAGCTTAGGGGGGGTCCAAGAGACCCAGTACTTC	CASSLGGVQETQYF
TRBV4-1	TRBD2	TRBJ2-7	.	TGCGCCAGCAGCCAAGAGGGACTAGCGTTGACCTACGAGCAGTACTTC	CASSQEGLALTYEQYF
TRBV6-5	TRBD1	TRBJ1-6	.	TGTGCCAGCAGTTACCTCTCGGGACAGGGGAATTCACCCCTCCACTTT	CASSYLSGQGNSPLHF
TRBV9	.	TRBJ2-7	once	TGTGCCAGCAGCGCCCTAGGGGGCTCCTACGAGCAGTACTTC	CASSALGGSYEQYF
TRBV7-7	TRBD2	TRBJ2-3	.	TGTGCTAGCAGCCCTGGACTAGCGGGAGGGGCAGATACGCAGTATTTT	CASSPGLAGGADTQYF
TRBV30	.	TRBJ2-7	.	TGTGCCTGGAGTACAGGGACCTACGAGCAGTACTTC	CAWSTGTYEQYF
TRBV6-2/TRBV6-3	.	TRBJ2-6	.	TGTGCCAGCAGTTACTTGGGGGGCTCTGGGGCCAACGTCCTGACTTTC	CASSYLGGSGANVLTF
TRBV6-2/TRBV6-3	.	TRBJ2-1	.	TGTGCCAGCAGTTACTCGTCCGGGATAAGCTCCTACAATGAGCAGTTCTTC	CASSYSSGISSYNEQFF
TRBV11-2	TRBD2	TRBJ2-1	once	TGTGCCAGCAGCCCTTCCGGCGGGAGGCCGAAGGAGCAGTTCTTC	CASSPSGGRPKEQFF
TRBV28	.	TRBJ2-2	.	TGTGCCAGCAGTTCCCCAGGGATGTCCGGGGAGCTGTTTTTT	CASSSPGMSGELFF
TRBV16	TRBD1	TRBJ1-5	.	TGTGCCAGCAGCCAGTTGGGGACAGGGGGGTCTCAGCCCCAGCATTTT	CASSQLGTGGSQPQHF
TRBV29-1	TRBD2	TRBJ2-7	.	TGCAGCGTTTCGCGGGGGAACTCCTACGAGCAGTACTTC	CSVSRGNSYEQYF
TRBV6-6	TRBD1	TRBJ2-1	.	TGTGCCAGCGCCCCCGGGACAGCCTACAATGAGCAGTTCTTC	CASAPGTAYNEQFF
TRBV10-3	.	TRBJ1-5	.	TGTGCCACCCGGGACACCACTAATCAGCCCCAGCATTTT	CATRDTTNQPQHF
TRBV7-2	TRBD1	TRBJ1-2	.	TGTGCCAGCAGCCCTTACAGGGGGCGCGGTAATGGCTACACCTTC	CASSPYRGRGNGYTF
TRBV5-1	.	TRBJ2-7	.	TGCGCCAGCAGCTTGAGCTCATCAAACTACGAGCAGTACTTC	CASSLSSSNYEQYF
TRBV5-1	TRBD1	TRBJ1-4	.	TGCGCCAGCAGGCAGGGGGCAAGGGATGAAAAACTGTTTTTT	CASRQGARDEKLFF
TRBV19	TRBD2	TRBJ2-5	.	TGTGCCAGTAATACGGGGGAGGGGCGTGAGACCCAGTACTTC	CASNTGEGRETQYF
TRBV11-1	TRBD1	TRBJ2-6	.	TGTGCCAGCGGGCAGGGGGCGGACTCTGGGGCCAACGTCCTGACTTTC	CASGQGADSGANVLTF
TRBV5-1	.	TRBJ1-4	.	TGCGCCAGCAGCCAGGACAACCGGGGAGGACTGTTTTTT	CASSQDNRGGLFF
TRBV12-5	TRBD1	TRBJ1-5	.	TGTGCTAGTGTCCAAACAGGGGACAATCAGCCCCAGCATTTT	CASVQTGDNQPQHF
TRBV3-1/TRBV3-2	TRBD1	TRBJ2-7	.	TGTGCCAGCAGCTATCTACGGACAGGGGGCGACGAGCAGTACTTC	CASSYLRTGGDEQYF
TRBV3-1/TRBV3-2	.	TRBJ1-6	.	TGTGCCAGCAGCCAAGATTCTCTCCAGGGTAATTCACCCCTCCACTTT	CASSQDSLQGNSPLHF
TRBV28	TRBD1	TRBJ2-6	.	TGTGCCAGCAGTCCCCGGACAGGGGCTGCCTCTGGGGCCAACGTCCTGACTTTC	CASSPRTGAASGANVLTF
TRBV19	.	TRBJ1-4	.	TGTGCCAGTAGTCCCCAGGGTGGAGAAAAACTGTTTTTT	CASSPQGGEKLFF
TRBV6-2/TRBV6-3	.	TRBJ2-3	.	TGTGCCAGCAGCGCAACCGACTATGGTACGCAGTATTTT	CASSATDYGTQYF
TRBV28	TRBD1	TRBJ1-6	.	TGTGCCAGCAGCCGGGGACAGCCTAATTCACCCCTCCACTTT	CASSRGQPNSPLHF
TRBV15	.	TRBJ2-3	.	TGTGCCACCAGCAGGTCGGGGGTGGGCACAGATACGCAGTATTTT	CATSRSGVGTDTQYF
TRBV6-5	TRBD1	TRBJ1-1	.	TGTGCCAGCAGTCCGGTCGACAGGGGCTCTGAAGCTTTCTTT	CASSPVDRGSEAFF
TRBV10-3	.	TRBJ1-2	.	TGTGCCATCAGTGAGTCGGAGGGGACCTTC	CAISESEGTF
TRBV15	TRBD2	TRBJ2-5	.	TGTGCCACCAGCAACGGCGGGAGTGTCCAAGAGACCCAGTACTTC	CATSNGGSVQETQYF
TRBV6-1	TRBD2	TRBJ2-1	.	TGTGCCAGCAGTGAATCGGCGGGAGGCAACAATGAGCAGTTCTTC	CASSESAGGNNEQFF
TRBV27	TRBD1	TRBJ2-7	.	TGTGCCAGCAGTTATACAGGGGGCCGGGGTTCTTACTCCTACGAGCAGTACTTC	CASSYTGGRGSYSYEQYF
TRBV12-3/TRBV12-4	TRBD1	TRBJ2-1	.	TGTGCCAGCGGACAGGGGATAGATGAGCAGTTCTTC	CASGQGIDEQFF
TRBV7-9	TRBD1	TRBJ2-7	.	TGTGCCAGCAGCATCGACACGACAGGGGGCACCTACGAGCAGTACTTC	CASSIDTTGGTYEQYF
TRBV20-1	.	TRBJ2-6	.	TGCAGTGCTAGTACCGGGGGTTGGAACTCTGGGGCCAACGTCCTGACTTTC	CSASTGGWNSGANVLTF
TRBV27	TRBD2	TRBJ2-7	.	TGTGCCAGCAGTGGGAGCGGGAGCGCGTACTTC	CASSGSGSAYF
TRBV5-4	TRBD1	TRBJ2-7	few	TGTGCCAGCAGCCGTCAGGGGGCGCTGGCAGAGCAGTACTTC	CASSRQGALAEQYF
TRBV7-2	TRBD1	TRBJ2-5	.	TGTGCCAGCGCCCGTGAGGACAGGGGGCAAGAGACCCAGTACTTC	CASAREDRGQETQYF
TRBV6-5	.	TRBJ1-6	.	TGTGCCAGCAAGCAGATGACAGTTTCCAATTCACCCCTCCACTTT	CASKQMTVSNSPLHF
TRBV18	.	TRBJ2-2	.	TGTGCCAGCTCACCACCGATGCTCAATGGGAGACGGGAGCTGTTTTTT	CASSPPMLNGRRELFF
TRBV3-1/TRBV3-2	.	TRBJ1-4	once	TGTGCCAGCAGCCAAAGGCAGGCCACAACTAATGAAAAACTGTTTTTT	CASSQRQATTNEKLFF
TRBV6-6	.	TRBJ1-2	.	TGTGCCAGCACCCCAAGTTGGGCAGGGGATGGCTACACCTTC	CASTPSWAGDGYTF
TRBV7-9	TRBD2	TRBJ2-3	.	TGTGCCAGCAGCTTACCGGGACTAGCGGGCCCCCTGGGTACGCAGTATTTT	CASSLPGLAGPLGTQYF
TRBV27	TRBD1	TRBJ1-2	once	TGTGCCAGCAGTCGGACAGGGGGTGGCTACACCTTC	CASSRTGGGYTF
TRBV4-1	.	TRBJ1-4	once	TGCGCCAGCAGCCTAGGGGTGGCTAATGAAAAACTGTTTTTT	CASSLGVANEKLFF
TRBV5-1	.	TRBJ1-3	.	TGCGCCGCTCGGGAGACGGATGGAAACACCATATATTTT	CAARETDGNTIYF
TRBV29-1	.	TRBJ2-1	.	TGCAGCGGGGACACAACTTACAATGAGCAGTTCTTC	CSGDTTYNEQFF
TRBV30	TRBD2	TRBJ2-1	.	TGTGCCTGGAGTGTACTAGCGGGTAACAATGAGCAGTTCTTC	CAWSVLAGNNEQFF
TRBV27	.	TRBJ1-1	.	TGTGCCAGCAGTTTATCGGGAGGGACGGGCACTGAAGCTTTCTTT	CASSLSGGTGTEAFF